What follows are 25 T cell receptor beta chains derived from one specimen sequenced in a study of cytomegalovirus exposure and HLA in healthy donors. In the PCR, 60 Vbeta and 13 Jbeta primers were used. TCRdb's table, derived via immunoSEQ multiplex PCR, lists solely in-frame clones and lacks some. The table shows about 76,000 clones, with around 72% occurring only once. Sample: PBMCs. The receptors come from a woman aged 40-49 years in good health and CMV-seropositive.

For the CDR3, the DNA is TGTGCCAGCAGCTTAACAGGGAGCACTGAAGCTTTCTTT. Protein: CASSLTGSTEAFF. The J gene is TRBJ1-1, the V gene TRBV5-8; a weak D match, TRBD1 (6 bases). V was shortened by 2 bases and J by 4 bases, with 9 bases between the two germline ends. CDR1 is SGHTS and CDR2 is YDEGEE in the germline V gene. The CDR3 is made up of 13 amino acids. Together with reference TRBV5-8 and TRBJ1-1, the CDR3 gives the full variable domain: EAGVTQSPTHLIKTRGQQATLRCSPISGHTSVYWYQQALGLGLQFLLWYDEGEERNRGNFPPRFSGRQFPNYSSELNVNALELEDSALYLCASSLTGSTEAFFGQGTRLTVV.

The chain combines TRBV11-3 with TRBJ2-1; 15 positions match TRBD2. The V gene end was trimmed by 5 bases and the J gene end by 7 bases; junction bases not matched to a gene: 3. Germline values: CDR1 SGHNT, CDR2 YENEEA. The CDR3 totals 15 residues. The CDR3 DNA sequence: TGTGCCAGCAGCAAGGGGACTAGCGGGAGGAATGAGCAGTTCTTC. Its protein product is CASSKGTSGRNEQFF. Using reference TRBV11-3 and TRBJ2-1 for the parts outside the CDR3, the full variable domain is EAGVVQSPRYKIIEKKQPVAFWCNPISGHNTLYWYLQNLGQGPELLIRYENEEAVDDSQLPKDRFSAERLKGVDSTLKIQPAELGDSAVYLCASSKGTSGRNEQFFGPGTRLTVL.

The chain has TRBV6-5 and TRBJ2-1; no reliable D call. This CDR3 has 15 amino acids. From germline, CDR1 is MNHEY and CDR2 SVGAGI. The V gene lost 3 bases and the J gene lost 0 bases, with 9 bases spanning the gap. The CDR3 region is CASSYWLSSYNEQFF. CDR3 in DNA: TGTGCCAGCAGTTATTGGTTGAGCTCCTACAATGAGCAGTTCTTC.

This clone has a handful of counts. The chain recombines TRBV18 with TRBJ2-7; unclear D gene. The V end lost 0 bases, the J end lost 5 bases, and 11 bases lay between the germline ends. The V gene's germline CDR1 is KGHSH and CDR2 LQKENI. The CDR3 spans 14 residues. In DNA form, the CDR3 reads TGTGCCAGCTCACCACCGAGCGTGGCCGACGAGCAGTACTTC. Translated: CASSPPSVADEQYF.

This clone has a handful of counts. The chain carries TRBV27 and TRBJ2-3; TRBD1 agrees at 8 bases. Germline values: CDR1 MNHEY, CDR2 SMNVEV (reference sequence). This CDR3 has 14 amino acids. V lost 6 bases, J lost 0 bases, and 2 bases stayed unmatched. The CDR3 spells CASSRTGSTDTQYF. As DNA, the CDR3 is TGTGCCAGCAGCCGGACAGGGAGCACAGATACGCAGTATTTT.

This chain links TRBV7-2 with TRBJ2-5; TRBD2 matches 7 bases. The trim removed 0 bases at V and 2 bases at J, leaving 3 bases unmatched. Germline CDR1 SGHTA, CDR2 FQGNSA. There are 15 residues in the CDR3. The CDR3 region has the DNA TGTGCCAGCAGCTTAGCCCCGGGGGGACAAGAGACCCAGTACTTC. It encodes CASSLAPGGQETQYF. Combining the CDR3 with reference TRBV7-2 and TRBJ2-5 gives the whole variable domain GAGVSQSPSNKVTEKGKDVELRCDPISGHTALYWYRQSLGQGLEFLIYFQGNSAPDKSGLPSDRFSAERTGGSVSTLTIQRTQQEDSAVYLCASSLAPGGQETQYFGPGTRLLVL.

The V call is TRBV29-1, the J call TRBJ2-2, with D possibly being TRBD1 (7 bases). V gave up 4 bases and J gave up 7 bases, with 16 bases separating them. Germline values: CDR1 SQVTM, CDR2 ANQGSEA. The CDR3 runs 14 residues. The CDR3 loop is CSVVPRGRSGELFF. In DNA, the CDR3 is TGCAGCGTTGTCCCCAGGGGGAGGAGCGGGGAGCTGTTTTTT.

In its sample, this clone was seen a few times. The genes are TRBV19 and TRBJ1-5; D is uncertain. Between the trimmed V and J ends, which lost 3 bases and 2 bases, there was a span of 8 bases. The germline V gene has CDR1 LNHDA and CDR2 SQIVND (reference sequence). This CDR3 spans 14 amino acids. CDR3 loop: CASSISGGNQPQHF. CDR3 sequence (DNA): TGTGCCAGTAGTATTTCCGGGGGCAATCAGCCCCAGCATTTT. Based on the CDR3 plus reference TRBV19 and TRBJ1-5, the full variable domain is DGGITQSPKYLFRKEGQNVTLSCEQNLNHDAMYWYRQDPGQGLRLIYYSQIVNDFQKGDIAEGYSVSREKKESFPLTVTSAQKNPTAFYLCASSISGGNQPQHFGDGTRLSIL.

The V and J genes are TRBV4-3 and TRBJ1-1; maybe TRBD1 (5 bases). This CDR3 has 16 residues. CDR1 LGHNA and CDR2 YSLEER come from the germline V gene. The ends were cut back, 5 bases at V and 4 bases at J, with 20 bases in the middle. DNA for the CDR3: TGCGCCAGCAGCACCGGGACTAGTGGCGGACTCACTGAAGCTTTCTTT. Amino acids: CASSTGTSGGLTEAFF.

The V and J genes are TRBV30 and TRBJ2-1; 7 positions agree with TRBD1. The CDR3 spans 13 residues. The V gene end was trimmed by 5 bases and the J gene end by 4 bases; junction bases not matched to a gene: 5. Per germline, CDR1 GTSNPN and CDR2 SVGIG (reference sequence). CDR3 sequence reads: CAWAGQVYNEQFF. The CDR3 nucleotides are TGTGCCTGGGCTGGACAGGTTTACAATGAGCAGTTCTTC.

The rearrangement joins TRBV5-6 to TRBJ1-1; D ambiguous. The ends were cut back, 0 bases at V and 0 bases at J, with 6 bases in the middle. Germline CDR1 SGHDT, CDR2 YYEEEE. This CDR3 comprises 14 residues. The CDR3 bases are TGTGCCAGCAGCTTGGGTGTCTTGAACACTGAAGCTTTCTTT. Translating gives CASSLGVLNTEAFF. The variable domain in full, completed from reference TRBV5-6 and TRBJ1-1, reads DAGVTQSPTHLIKTRGQQVTLRCSPKSGHDTVSWYQQALGQGPQFIFQYYEEEERQRGNFPDRFSGHQFPNYSSELNVNALLLGDSALYLCASSLGVLNTEAFFGQGTRLTVV.

The chain couples TRBV19 to TRBJ1-6; no definite D call. V dropped 7 bases and J dropped 7 bases, with 11 bases sitting between them. CDR3 length equals 13 residues. Germline CDR1 is LNHDA and CDR2 is SQIVND (reference sequence). CDR3 DNA sequence: TGTGCCAGTACCGATGTAGAGAATTCACCCCTCCACTTT. It codes for CASTDVENSPLHF.

This chain connects TRBV6-5 to TRBJ1-4; 11 bases are a match to TRBD1. Germline V gene sequence: CDR1 MNHEY, CDR2 SVGAGI. This CDR3 spans 14 amino acids. The junction had 4 bases not matched to a gene; V was cut back by 5 bases and J by 8 bases. The CDR3 spells CASSRTGGREKLFF. The CDR3 DNA sequence: TGTGCCAGCAGTCGGACAGGGGGCAGGGAAAAACTGTTTTTT.

The rearrangement joins TRBV6-4 to TRBJ1-2; D is perhaps TRBD1 (6 bases). The CDR3 extends over 16 amino acids. V lost 3 bases, J lost 6 bases, and 20 bases lay in between. Looked up from germline, CDR1 is MRHNA and CDR2 is SNTAGT. Here the CDR3 DNA reads TGTGCCAGCAGTGATTACGACAGGCCCGTTTCAGATGGCTACACCTTC. It translates to CASSDYDRPVSDGYTF.

The chain is built from TRBV11-2 and TRBJ1-1; the D gene is possibly TRBD1 (5 bases). V was trimmed by 0 bases and J by 5 bases, leaving 13 bases between them. The CDR3 contains 15 residues. Germline V gene data show CDR1 as SGHAT and CDR2 as FQNNGV. CDR3 sequence reads: CASSLEVGRGTEAFF. DNA of the CDR3: TGTGCCAGCAGCTTAGAAGTGGGGCGGGGAACTGAAGCTTTCTTT.

The rearrangement uses TRBV4-3 and TRBJ1-1; D call uncertain. The germline CDR1 and CDR2 sequences are LGHNA and YSLEER. Trimming took 0 bases from V and 0 from J, leaving 11 bases between them. This CDR3 has 16 residues. In DNA form, the CDR3 reads TGCGCCAGCAGCCAAGATTTGGAGGCCTTGAACACTGAAGCTTTCTTT. It yields the protein CASSQDLEALNTEAFF.

V is TRBV5-5 and J is TRBJ2-5; D is perhaps TRBD2 (6 bases). With the DNA end fitting TRBJ2-7 better, the J assignment may be wrong. This CDR3 region has 14 residues. Germline CDR1 SGHKS, CDR2 YYEKEE (reference sequence). The CDR3 bases are TGTGCCAGCAGGGACTATCGGAGCTCCTACGAGCAGTACTTC. Translated, it gives CASRDYRSSYEQYF.

This sequence joins TRBV2 and TRBJ2-3, with 7 bases matching TRBD1. This CDR3 comprises 15 residues. Germline V lookup: CDR1 SNHLY, CDR2 FYNNEI. V shed 6 bases and J 2 bases; nucleotides not matched to a gene: 8. The chain's CDR3 is CASRPRGRATDTQYF. Here the CDR3 DNA reads TGTGCCAGCAGGCCCAGGGGGAGAGCCACAGATACGCAGTATTTT.

This chain uses TRBV5-1 with TRBJ2-2; D possibly corresponds to TRBD2 (6 bases). Germline values: CDR1 SGHRS, CDR2 YFSETQ. The CDR3 has 14 amino acids. Trimming removed 5 bases at V and 3 bases at J, with 11 bases between. CDR3 nucleotide sequence: TGCGCCAGCAGTTTAGCGGACTACACCGGGGAGCTGTTTTTT. It translates to CASSLADYTGELFF.

The J gene is TRBJ2-5, the V gene TRBV20-1, with D hard to call. Germline assignment: CDR1 DFQATT and CDR2 SNEGSKA (reference sequence). Between the trimmed V and J ends, which lost 6 bases and 5 bases, there was a span of 7 bases. The CDR3 covers 10 residues. CDR3 region: CSAKQETQYF. CDR3 nucleotides: TGCAGTGCAAAACAGGAGACCCAGTACTTC.

This sequence joins TRBV28 and TRBJ1-1; no firm D call. Looked up from germline, CDR1 is MDHEN and CDR2 is SYDVKM. This CDR3 has 14 residues. V lost 3 bases and J 3 bases, leaving 11 bases between the germline ends. As DNA, the CDR3 is TGTGCCAGCAGTTTGAGGGAAATTCACACTGAAGCTTTCTTT. Protein sequence: CASSLREIHTEAFF.

V gene TRBV6-4 combines with J gene TRBJ1-6; 8 nucleotides align to TRBD1. J gave up 7 bases and V 6 bases, and 11 bases lay outside the gene matches. CDR3 length equals 16 residues. Looked up from germline, CDR1 is MRHNA and CDR2 is SNTAGT. The CDR3 DNA is TGTGCCAGCAGGACGACGTGGGACAGGTTAAATTCACCCCTCCACTTT. Translated: CASRTTWDRLNSPLHF.

The V gene is TRBV11-2, the J gene TRBJ1-6, with D maybe TRBD1 (5 bases). Germline CDR1 SGHAT, CDR2 FQNNGV. The V end lost 4 bases, the J end lost 9 bases, and 16 bases lay between the germline ends. The CDR3 loop spans 15 amino acids. CDR3 protein: CASSSQLQGTSPLHF. The CDR3 DNA sequence: TGTGCCAGCAGCTCCCAGCTCCAGGGAACTTCACCCCTCCACTTT.

This clone was seen only a few times. Lacking the conserved final phenylalanine or tryptophan, this CDR3 likely reflects a read error. The V gene is TRBV9, the J gene TRBJ2-3, with D unclear. Trimming removed 4 bases at V and 2 bases at J, with 8 bases between. The CDR3 spans 13 residues. In germline, CDR1 is SGDLS, CDR2 YYNGEE. The CDR3 nucleotides are TGTGCCAGCAGCCCCCAAATCACAGATACGCAGTATGTT. Protein sequence: CASSPQITDTQYV.

The chain links TRBV7-6 to TRBJ1-2; 7 bases line up with TRBD1. V lost 6 bases and J lost 5; bases outside the gene matches: 15. The CDR3 length is 16 residues. Germline V gene data show CDR1 as SGHVS and CDR2 as FNYEAQ. CDR3 nucleotides: TGTGCCAGCAGTTCTACTTCCCGGGACAGCCAATATGGCTACACCTTC. It codes for CASSSTSRDSQYGYTF.